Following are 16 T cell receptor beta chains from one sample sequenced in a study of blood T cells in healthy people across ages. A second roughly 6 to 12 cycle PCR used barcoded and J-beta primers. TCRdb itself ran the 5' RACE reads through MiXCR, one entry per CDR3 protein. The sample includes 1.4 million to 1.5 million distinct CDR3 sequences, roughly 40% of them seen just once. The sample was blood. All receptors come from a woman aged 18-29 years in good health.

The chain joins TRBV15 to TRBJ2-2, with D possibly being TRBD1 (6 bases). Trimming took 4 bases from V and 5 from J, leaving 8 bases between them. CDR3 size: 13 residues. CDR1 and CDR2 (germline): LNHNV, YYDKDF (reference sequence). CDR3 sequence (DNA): TGTGCCACCAGCATCGGACAGACCGGGGAGCTGTTTTTT. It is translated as CATSIGQTGELFF.

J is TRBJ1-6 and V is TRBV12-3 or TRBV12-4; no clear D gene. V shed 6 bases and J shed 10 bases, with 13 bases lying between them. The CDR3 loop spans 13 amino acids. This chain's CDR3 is CASSESLGSPLHF. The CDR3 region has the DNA TGTGCCAGCAGCGAGAGTCTAGGGTCACCCCTCCACTTT.

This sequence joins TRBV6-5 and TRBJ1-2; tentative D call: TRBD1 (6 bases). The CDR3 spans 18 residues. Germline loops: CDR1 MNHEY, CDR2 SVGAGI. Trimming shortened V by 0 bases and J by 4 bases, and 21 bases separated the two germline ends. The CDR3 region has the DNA TGTGCCAGCAGTTACTCGGGCAGGGGAAAGGCCTATCCCTATGGCTACACCTTC. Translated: CASSYSGRGKAYPYGYTF.

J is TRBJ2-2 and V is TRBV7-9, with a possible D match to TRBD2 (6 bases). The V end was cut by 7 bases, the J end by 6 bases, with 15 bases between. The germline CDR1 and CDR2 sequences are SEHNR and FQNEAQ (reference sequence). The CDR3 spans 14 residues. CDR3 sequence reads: CASIPGGTAGELFF. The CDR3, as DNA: TGTGCCAGCATCCCTGGCGGGACCGCCGGGGAGCTGTTTTTT.

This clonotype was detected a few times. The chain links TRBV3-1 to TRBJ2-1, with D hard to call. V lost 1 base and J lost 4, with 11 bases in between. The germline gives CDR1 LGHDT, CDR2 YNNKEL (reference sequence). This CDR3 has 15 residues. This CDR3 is CASSQASTTYNEQFF. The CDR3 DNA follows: TGTGCCAGCAGCCAAGCCTCCACTACATACAATGAGCAGTTCTTC.

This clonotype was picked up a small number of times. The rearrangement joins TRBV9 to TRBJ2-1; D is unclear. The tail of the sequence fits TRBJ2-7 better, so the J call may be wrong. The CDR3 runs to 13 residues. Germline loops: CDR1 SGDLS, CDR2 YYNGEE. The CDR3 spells CASSVDSYNEQYF. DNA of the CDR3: TGTGCCAGCAGCGTAGACTCCTACAATGAGCAGTACTTC.

CDR3 sequence (DNA): TGCAGTGCTAGAGCTGGTGCTAGCGGGGGGAACACAGATACGCAGTATTTT. Translated: CSARAGASGGNTDTQYF. The chain joins TRBV20-1 to TRBJ2-3; 11 bases agree with TRBD2. The CDR3 is 17 amino acids. The trim removed 1 base at V and 2 bases at J, leaving 8 bases unmatched. CDR1 and CDR2 (germline): DFQATT, SNEGSKA (reference sequence).

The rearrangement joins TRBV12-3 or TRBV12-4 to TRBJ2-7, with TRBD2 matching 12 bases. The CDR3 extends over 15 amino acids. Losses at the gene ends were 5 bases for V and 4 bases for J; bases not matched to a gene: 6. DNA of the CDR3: TGTGCCAGCAGTGGACCTAGCGGGAGGGGGTACGAGCAGTACTTC. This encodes CASSGPSGRGYEQYF.

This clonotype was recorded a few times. CDR3 nucleotides: TGCGCCAGCAGCTTCCGGGACACCACCCCTTACGAGCAGTACTTC. Protein sequence: CASSFRDTTPYEQYF. The J gene is TRBJ2-7, the V gene TRBV5-1; tentatively, D is TRBD1 (6 bases). The CDR3 loop spans 15 amino acids. V lost 2 bases and J lost 4, with 16 bases in between. CDR1 and CDR2 (germline): SGHRS, YFSETQ.

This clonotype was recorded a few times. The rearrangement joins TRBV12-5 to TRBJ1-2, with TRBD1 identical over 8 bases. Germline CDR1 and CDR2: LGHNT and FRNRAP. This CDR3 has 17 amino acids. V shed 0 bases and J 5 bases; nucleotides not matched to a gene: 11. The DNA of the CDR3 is TGTGCTAGTGGTTTGGTACTGGGGCAGGGGGCCCCATATGGCTACACCTTC. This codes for CASGLVLGQGAPYGYTF. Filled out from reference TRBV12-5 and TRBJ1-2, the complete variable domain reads DARVTQTPRHKVTEMGQEVTMRCQPILGHNTVFWYRQTMMQGLELLAYFRNRAPLDDSGMPKDRFSAEMPDATLATLKIQPSEPRDSAVYFCASGLVLGQGAPYGYTFGSGTRLTVV.

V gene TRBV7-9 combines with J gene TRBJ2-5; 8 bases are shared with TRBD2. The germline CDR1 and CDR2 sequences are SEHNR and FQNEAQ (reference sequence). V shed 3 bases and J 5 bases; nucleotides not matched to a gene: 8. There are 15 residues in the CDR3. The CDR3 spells CASSLETGGQETQYF. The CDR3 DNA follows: TGTGCCAGCAGCTTGGAAACGGGGGGGCAGGAGACCCAGTACTTC.

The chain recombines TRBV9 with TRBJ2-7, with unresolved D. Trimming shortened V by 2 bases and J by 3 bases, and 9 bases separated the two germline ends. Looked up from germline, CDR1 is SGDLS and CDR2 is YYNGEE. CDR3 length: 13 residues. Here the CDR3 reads CASSVTDRYEQYF. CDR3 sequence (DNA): TGTGCCAGCAGCGTTACGGACCGCTACGAGCAGTACTTC.

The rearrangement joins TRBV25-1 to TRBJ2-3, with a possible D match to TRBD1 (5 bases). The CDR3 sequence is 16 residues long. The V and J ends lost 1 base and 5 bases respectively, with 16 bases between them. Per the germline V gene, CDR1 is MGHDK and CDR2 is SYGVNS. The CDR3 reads CASSELAIRELDTQYF. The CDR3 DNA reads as TGTGCCAGCAGTGAATTGGCCATCAGGGAATTAGATACGCAGTATTTT.

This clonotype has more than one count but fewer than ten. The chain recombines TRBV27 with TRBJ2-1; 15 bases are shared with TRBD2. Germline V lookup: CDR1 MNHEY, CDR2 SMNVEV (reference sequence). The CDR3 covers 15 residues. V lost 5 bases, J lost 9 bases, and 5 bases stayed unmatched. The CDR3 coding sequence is TGTGCCAGCAGTCCCTGGACTAGCGGGGGGGGTGAGCAGTTCTTC. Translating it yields CASSPWTSGGGEQFF.

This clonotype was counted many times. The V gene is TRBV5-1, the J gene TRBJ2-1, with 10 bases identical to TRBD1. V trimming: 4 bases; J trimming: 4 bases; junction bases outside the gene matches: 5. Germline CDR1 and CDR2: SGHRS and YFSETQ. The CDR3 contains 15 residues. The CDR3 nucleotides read TGCGCCAGCAGCCTAAGGGACAGGGGTTACAATGAGCAGTTCTTC. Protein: CASSLRDRGYNEQFF.

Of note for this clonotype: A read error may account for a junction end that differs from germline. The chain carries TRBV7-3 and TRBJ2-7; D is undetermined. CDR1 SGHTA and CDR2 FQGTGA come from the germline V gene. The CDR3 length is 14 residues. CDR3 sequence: CANSPQPSSYEQYF. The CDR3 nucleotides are TGTGCCAACAGCCCCCAACCGAGCTCCTACGAGCAGTACTTC.